The 11 T cell receptor beta chains below come from one sample, sequenced in a study of early T cells in non-severe SARS-CoV-2 infection. TCRdb itself ran the 5' RACE reads through MiXCR, one entry per CDR3 protein. Counted here are fewer than 40,000 distinct CDR3 sequences, around 5.8% occurring once; the ten biggest clones make up 5% to 6%. Sequencing was performed on whole blood. The receptors shown here come from an adult who was a healthcare worker with PCR-confirmed SARS-CoV-2 infection or an uninfected control (not recorded which).

This clonotype was counted ten times or more. The junction and the germline gene differ at one end; a read error may be behind it. The gene calls are TRBV7-9 and TRBJ1-1; TRBD1 is a possible D gene (6 bases). The germline gives CDR1 SEHNR, CDR2 FQNEAQ (reference sequence). This CDR3 is 14 amino acids long. The CDR3 DNA reads TGTGCCAGCAGCTTAGTACAGGGTAACATTGAAGCTTTCTTT. Protein sequence: CASSLVQGNIEAFF. Together with reference TRBV7-9 and TRBJ1-1, the CDR3 gives the full variable domain: DTGVSQNPRHKITKRGQNVTFRCDPISEHNRLYWYRQTLGQGPEFLTYFQNEAQLEKSRLLSDRFSAERPKGSFSTLEIQRTEQGDSAMYLCASSLVQGNIEAFFGQGTRLTVV.

Turning to this clonotype: A read error may explain this, as a much larger clone is one base away. The J gene is TRBJ2-1, the V gene TRBV6-2 or TRBV6-3, with 9 bases that match TRBD2. Germline-derived CDR1 and CDR2 are MNHEY and SVGEGT. Trimming at V came to 8 bases and at J to 6 bases, leaving 11 bases not matched to a gene. This CDR3 has 15 amino acids. The CDR3: CASGLIAGGTNEQFF. The CDR3 DNA is TGTGCCAGCGGTTTGATCGCGGGAGGGACCAATGAGCAGTTCTTC.

Ten or more counts support this clonotype. This chain uses TRBV27 with TRBJ1-2; 7 positions match TRBD1. CDR1 MNHEY and CDR2 SMNVEV come from the germline V gene (reference sequence). The CDR3 extends over 15 amino acids. V lost 5 bases to trimming and J lost 7 bases; unmatched junction nucleotides: 13. CDR3 amino acids: CASSPIQGIGGGYTF. The CDR3 DNA reads as TGTGCCAGCAGTCCGATACAGGGGATAGGTGGTGGCTACACCTTC.

In this sample, this clonotype turned up many times. The chain employs TRBV18 and TRBJ1-2; TRBD1 matches 8 bases. J lost 4 bases, V lost 5 bases, and 3 bases had no gene match. Germline CDR1 KGHSH, CDR2 LQKENI. There are 13 residues in the CDR3. CDR3: CASSRTGTYGYTF. The CDR3 nucleotides read TGTGCCAGCTCAAGGACAGGGACCTATGGCTACACCTTC.

This clonotype was seen many times. This chain joins TRBV6-5 and TRBJ2-3; weak D call: TRBD2 (5 bases). This CDR3 comprises 15 residues. V gave up 7 bases and J gave up 2 bases, with 16 bases separating them. Germline assignment: CDR1 MNHEY and CDR2 SVGAGI. CDR3 region: CASTETLLATDTQYF. The CDR3, as DNA: TGTGCCAGCACCGAAACCCTTCTAGCCACAGATACGCAGTATTTT.

This clonotype was recorded a few times. The chain joins TRBV11-2 to TRBJ2-7, with D unclear. V dropped 0 bases and J dropped 3 bases, with 6 bases sitting between them. CDR1 SGHAT and CDR2 FQNNGV come from the germline V gene. This CDR3 spans 13 amino acids. Here the CDR3 reads CASSLERSYEQYV. The CDR3 nucleotides read TGTGCCAGCAGCTTAGAAAGGAGCTACGAGCAGTACGTC.

The chain has TRBV27 and TRBJ1-5; D is uncertain. The V gene's germline CDR1 is MNHEY and CDR2 SMNVEV (reference sequence). This CDR3 has 16 residues. The V and J ends lost 0 bases and 5 bases respectively, with 14 bases between them. This CDR3 reads CASSLSGPRGYQPQHF. As DNA, the CDR3 is TGTGCCAGCAGTTTATCCGGACCGAGAGGTTATCAGCCCCAGCATTTT.

The sample holds many counts of this clonotype. V gene TRBV20-1 combines with J gene TRBJ2-2; the match to TRBD2 covers 8 bases. The germline V gene has CDR1 DFQATT and CDR2 SNEGSKA (reference sequence). Germline trimming cut 1 base from V and 4 bases from J; bases unmatched to any gene: 5. This CDR3 has 15 residues. Here the CDR3 reads CSARARLASTGELFF. The DNA of the CDR3 is TGCAGTGCTAGAGCGAGACTAGCGTCCACCGGGGAGCTGTTTTTT.

This clonotype has a count of ten or more. The chain links TRBV5-6 to TRBJ2-1; D unresolved. The CDR3 consists of 11 residues. From germline, CDR1 is SGHDT and CDR2 YYEEEE. The V and J ends lost 4 bases and 10 bases respectively, with 9 bases between them. CDR3 amino acids: CASSLDREQFF. DNA for the CDR3: TGTGCCAGCAGCCTGGATAGAGAGCAGTTCTTC. The full variable domain, completed using reference TRBV5-6 and TRBJ2-1, is DAGVTQSPTHLIKTRGQQVTLRCSPKSGHDTVSWYQQALGQGPQFIFQYYEEEERQRGNFPDRFSGHQFPNYSSELNVNALLLGDSALYLCASSLDREQFFGPGTRLTVL.

This clonotype appeared many times. The chain employs TRBV29-1 and TRBJ2-2, with TRBD1 matching 8 bases. V was clipped by 8 bases and J by 5 bases; unmatched bases: 7. CDR3 length: 13 residues. Germline V gene lookup returns CDR1 SQVTM and CDR2 ANQGSEA. CDR3 sequence (DNA): TGCAGCCCCGGACAGGGCGGGACCGGGGAGCTGTTTTTT. It translates to CSPGQGGTGELFF.

This clonotype was observed at least ten times. The J gene is TRBJ1-1, the V gene TRBV9, with 7 bases that match TRBD1. Germline V gene sequence: CDR1 SGDLS, CDR2 YYNGEE. The CDR3 contains 15 residues. The V and J ends lost 4 bases and 0 bases, in that order; junction bases with no gene match: 6. For the CDR3, the DNA is TGTGCCAGCAGCCCAGACAGGGATGTGAACACTGAAGCTTTCTTT. It codes for CASSPDRDVNTEAFF.